This T cell receptor beta chain stems from a study of response to subunit inactivated influenza vaccine. The V and J ends lost 1 base and 3 bases respectively, with 10 bases between them. The CDR3 totals 15 residues. Study-wide findings and caveats: It was the authors' suggestion that each seasonal influenza vaccination recruits few new T cells.

TCRdb independently ran MiXCR on the RT-PCR reads; one entry per CDR3 protein. The data contain 800,000 or so distinct CDR3 sequences, 21% of them singletons. This clonotype was seen a handful of times. Its antigen remains unknown. This chain connects TRBV12-3 or TRBV12-4 to TRBJ1-5; the D gene is possibly TRBD1 (6 bases). The sequence derives from a man in his fifties or sixties who received an inactivated influenza vaccine. This sample comprised PBMCs from blood, obtained roughly 5 days after vaccination. The CDR3 spells CASSLGGTLNQPQHF. CDR3 DNA sequence: TGTGCCAGCAGTTTAGGCGGGACACTCAATCAGCCCCAGCATTTT.